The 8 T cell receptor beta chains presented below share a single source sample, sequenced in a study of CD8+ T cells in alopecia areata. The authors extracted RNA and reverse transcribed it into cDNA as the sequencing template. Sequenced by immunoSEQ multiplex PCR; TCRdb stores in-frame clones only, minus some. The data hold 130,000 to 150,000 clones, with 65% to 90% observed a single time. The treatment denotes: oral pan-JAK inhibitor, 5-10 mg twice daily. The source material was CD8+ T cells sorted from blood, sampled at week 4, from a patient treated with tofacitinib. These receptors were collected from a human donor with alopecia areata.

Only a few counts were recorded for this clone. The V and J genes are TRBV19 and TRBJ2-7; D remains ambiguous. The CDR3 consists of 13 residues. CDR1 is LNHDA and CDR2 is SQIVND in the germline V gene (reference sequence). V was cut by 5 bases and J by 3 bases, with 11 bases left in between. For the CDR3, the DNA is TGTGCCAGTAGTCCCGACGGAAACTACGAGCAGTACTTC. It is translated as CASSPDGNYEQYF. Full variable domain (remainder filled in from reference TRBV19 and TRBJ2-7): DGGITQSPKYLFRKEGQNVTLSCEQNLNHDAMYWYRQDPGQGLRLIYYSQIVNDFQKGDIAEGYSVSREKKESFPLTVTSAQKNPTAFYLCASSPDGNYEQYFGPGTRLTVT.

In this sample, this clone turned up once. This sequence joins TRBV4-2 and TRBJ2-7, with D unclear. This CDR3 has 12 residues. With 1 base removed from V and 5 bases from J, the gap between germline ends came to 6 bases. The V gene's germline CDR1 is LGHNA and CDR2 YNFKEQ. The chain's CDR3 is CASSQGGDEQYF. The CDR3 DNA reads TGTGCCAGCAGCCAAGGGGGTGACGAGCAGTACTTC.

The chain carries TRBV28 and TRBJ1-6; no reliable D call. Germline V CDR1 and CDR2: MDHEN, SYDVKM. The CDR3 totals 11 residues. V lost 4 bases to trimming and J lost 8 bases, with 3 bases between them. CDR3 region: CASSYHSPLHF. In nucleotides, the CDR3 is TGTGCCAGCAGTTACCATTCACCCCTCCACTTT.

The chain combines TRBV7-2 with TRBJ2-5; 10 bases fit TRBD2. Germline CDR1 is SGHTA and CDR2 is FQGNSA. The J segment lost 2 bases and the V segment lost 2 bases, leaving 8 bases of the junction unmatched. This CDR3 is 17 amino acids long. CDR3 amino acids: CASSLRLAGAIQETQYF. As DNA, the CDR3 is TGTGCCAGCAGCTTACGCCTAGCGGGGGCAATACAAGAGACCCAGTACTTC. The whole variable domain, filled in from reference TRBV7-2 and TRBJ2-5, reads GAGVSQSPSNKVTEKGKDVELRCDPISGHTALYWYRQSLGQGLEFLIYFQGNSAPDKSGLPSDRFSAERTGGSVSTLTIQRTQQEDSAVYLCASSLRLAGAIQETQYFGPGTRLLVL.

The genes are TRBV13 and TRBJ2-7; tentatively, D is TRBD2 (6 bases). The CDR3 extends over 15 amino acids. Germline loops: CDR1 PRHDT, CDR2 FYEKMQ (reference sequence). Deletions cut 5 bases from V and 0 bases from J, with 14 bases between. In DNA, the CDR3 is TGTGCCAGCAGCCTCCGACTAGTTCCCTCCTACGAGCAGTACTTC. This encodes CASSLRLVPSYEQYF. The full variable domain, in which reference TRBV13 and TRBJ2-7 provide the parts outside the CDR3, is AAGVIQSPRHLIKEKRETATLKCYPIPRHDTVYWYQQGPGQDPQFLISFYEKMQSDKGSIPDRFSAQQFSDYHSELNMSSLELGDSALYFCASSLRLVPSYEQYFGPGTRLTVT.

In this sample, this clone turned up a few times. The DNA of the CDR3 is TGCAGCGTTGAAGGAGGGACTAGCGCTTCCTACGAGCAGTACTTC. It is translated as CSVEGGTSASYEQYF. This chain joins TRBV29-1 and TRBJ2-7; 10 nucleotides align to TRBD2. Germline V gene sequence: CDR1 SQVTM, CDR2 ANQGSEA. CDR3 size: 15 residues. V lost 1 base to trimming and J lost 1 base; unmatched junction nucleotides: 4.

CDR3 in amino acids: CASSQGVYYSPLHF. CDR3 in DNA: TGCGCCAGCAGCCAAGGGGTTTACTATTCACCCCTCCACTTT. The chain is built from TRBV4-1 and TRBJ1-6, with D hard to call. Germline V gene sequence: CDR1 MGHRA, CDR2 YSYEKL. The CDR3 covers 14 residues. V was shortened by 1 base and J by 8 bases, with 9 bases between the two germline ends.

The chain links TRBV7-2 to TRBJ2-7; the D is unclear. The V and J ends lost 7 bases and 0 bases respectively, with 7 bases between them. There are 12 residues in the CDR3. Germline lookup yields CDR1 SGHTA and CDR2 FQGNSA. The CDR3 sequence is CASTTGSYEQYF. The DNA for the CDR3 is TGTGCCAGCACAACCGGCTCCTACGAGCAGTACTTC.